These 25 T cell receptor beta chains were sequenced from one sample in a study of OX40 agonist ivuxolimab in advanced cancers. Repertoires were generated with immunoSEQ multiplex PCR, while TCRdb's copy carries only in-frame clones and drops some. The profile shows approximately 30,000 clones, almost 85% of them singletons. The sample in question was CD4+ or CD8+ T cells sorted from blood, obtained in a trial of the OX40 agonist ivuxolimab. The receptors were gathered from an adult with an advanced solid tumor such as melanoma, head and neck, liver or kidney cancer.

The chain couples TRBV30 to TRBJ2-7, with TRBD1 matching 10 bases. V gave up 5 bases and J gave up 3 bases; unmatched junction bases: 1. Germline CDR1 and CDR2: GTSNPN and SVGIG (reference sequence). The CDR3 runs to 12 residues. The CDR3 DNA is TGTGCCTGGCGGGACAGGGGCTACGAGCAGTACTTC. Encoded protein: CAWRDRGYEQYF.

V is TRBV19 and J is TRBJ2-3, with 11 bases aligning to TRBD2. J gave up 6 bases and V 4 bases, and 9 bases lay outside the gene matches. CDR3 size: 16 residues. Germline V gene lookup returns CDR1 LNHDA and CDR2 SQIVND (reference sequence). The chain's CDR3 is CASSTVSGRAKDTQYF. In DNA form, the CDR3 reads TGTGCCAGTAGTACTGTTAGCGGGAGGGCCAAGGATACGCAGTATTTT. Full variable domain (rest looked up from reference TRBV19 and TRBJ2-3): DGGITQSPKYLFRKEGQNVTLSCEQNLNHDAMYWYRQDPGQGLRLIYYSQIVNDFQKGDIAEGYSVSREKKESFPLTVTSAQKNPTAFYLCASSTVSGRAKDTQYFGPGTRLTVL.

The CDR3 sequence: CASSSGQGDQPQHF. As DNA, the CDR3 is TGTGCCAGCAGCTCTGGACAGGGGGATCAGCCCCAGCATTTT. The chain links TRBV11-3 to TRBJ1-5; 10 bases agree with TRBD1. V lost 4 bases, J lost 5 bases, and 2 bases stayed unmatched. This CDR3 region has 14 residues. Germline assignment: CDR1 SGHNT and CDR2 YENEEA.

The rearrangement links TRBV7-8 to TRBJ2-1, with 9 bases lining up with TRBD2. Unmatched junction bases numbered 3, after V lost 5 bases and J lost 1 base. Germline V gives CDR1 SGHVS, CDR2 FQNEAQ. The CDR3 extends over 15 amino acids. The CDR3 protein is CASSNLAGSYNEQFF. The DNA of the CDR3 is TGTGCCAGCAGCAACCTAGCGGGGTCCTACAATGAGCAGTTCTTC.

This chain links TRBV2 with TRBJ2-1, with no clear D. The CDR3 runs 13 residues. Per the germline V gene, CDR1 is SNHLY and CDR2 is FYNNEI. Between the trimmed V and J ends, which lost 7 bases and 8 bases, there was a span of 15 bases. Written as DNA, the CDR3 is TGTGCCAGCATAGGACGGTTGGGTGATGAGCAGTTCTTC. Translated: CASIGRLGDEQFF.

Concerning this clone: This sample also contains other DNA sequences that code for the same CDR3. The CDR3 protein is CASSSGQGDEQYF. For the CDR3, the DNA is TGCGCCAGCAGTTCGGGACAGGGGGATGAGCAGTACTTC. This sequence joins TRBV5-1 and TRBJ2-7; 11 nucleotides line up with TRBD1. CDR3 size: 13 residues. Germline-derived CDR1 and CDR2 are SGHRS and YFSETQ. J gave up 7 bases and V 5 bases, and 5 bases lay outside the gene matches. Full variable domain (remainder filled in from reference TRBV5-1 and TRBJ2-7): KAGVTQTPRYLIKTRGQQVTLSCSPISGHRSVSWYQQTPGQGLQFLFEYFSETQRNKGNFPGRFSGRQFSNSRSEMNVSTLELGDSALYLCASSSGQGDEQYFGPGTRLTVT.

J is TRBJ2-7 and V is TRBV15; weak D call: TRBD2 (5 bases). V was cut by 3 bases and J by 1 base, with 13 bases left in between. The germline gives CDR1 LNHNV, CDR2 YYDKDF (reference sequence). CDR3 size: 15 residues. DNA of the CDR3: TGTGCCACCAGCAGGGCGACGGGGAGTTCCTACGAGCAGTACTTC. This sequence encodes CATSRATGSSYEQYF.

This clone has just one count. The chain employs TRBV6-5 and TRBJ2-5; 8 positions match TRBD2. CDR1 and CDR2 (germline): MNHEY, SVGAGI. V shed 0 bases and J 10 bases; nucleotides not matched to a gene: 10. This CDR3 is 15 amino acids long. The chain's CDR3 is CASSYSVAAGGDQYF. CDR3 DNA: TGTGCCAGCAGTTACTCGGTAGCCGCCGGGGGGGACCAGTACTTC.

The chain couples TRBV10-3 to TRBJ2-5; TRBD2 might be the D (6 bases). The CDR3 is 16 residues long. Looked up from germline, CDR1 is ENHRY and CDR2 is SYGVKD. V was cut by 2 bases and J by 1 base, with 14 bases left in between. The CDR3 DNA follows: TGTGCCATCAGTGAGCCTATGCGGGGCTCCCAAGAGACCCAGTACTTC. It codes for CAISEPMRGSQETQYF.

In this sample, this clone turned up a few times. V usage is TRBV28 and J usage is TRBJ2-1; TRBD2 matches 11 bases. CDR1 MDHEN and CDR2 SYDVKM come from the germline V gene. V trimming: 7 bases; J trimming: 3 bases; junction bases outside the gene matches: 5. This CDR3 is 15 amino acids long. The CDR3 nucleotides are TGTGCCAGCACACCCGGGACTAGCGGCTACAATGAGCAGTTCTTC. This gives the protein CASTPGTSGYNEQFF.

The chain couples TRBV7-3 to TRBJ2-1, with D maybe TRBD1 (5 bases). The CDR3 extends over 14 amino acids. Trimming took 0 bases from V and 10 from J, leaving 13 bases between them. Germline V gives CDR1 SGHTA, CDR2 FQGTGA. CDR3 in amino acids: CASSLTSGLDEQFF. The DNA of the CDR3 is TGTGCCAGCAGCTTAACGTCAGGGTTGGACGAGCAGTTCTTC.

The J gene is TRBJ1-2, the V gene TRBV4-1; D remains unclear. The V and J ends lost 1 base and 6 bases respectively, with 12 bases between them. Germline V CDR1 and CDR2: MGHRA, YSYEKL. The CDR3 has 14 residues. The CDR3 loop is CASSQVSGIDGYTF. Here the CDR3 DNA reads TGCGCCAGCAGCCAAGTATCTGGTATCGATGGCTACACCTTC.

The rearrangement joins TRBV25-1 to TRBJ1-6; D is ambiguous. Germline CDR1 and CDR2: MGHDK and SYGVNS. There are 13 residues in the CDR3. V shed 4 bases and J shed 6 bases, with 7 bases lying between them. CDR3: CASSGPLNSPLHF. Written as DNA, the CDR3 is TGTGCCAGCAGTGGGCCGCTTAATTCACCCCTCCACTTT.

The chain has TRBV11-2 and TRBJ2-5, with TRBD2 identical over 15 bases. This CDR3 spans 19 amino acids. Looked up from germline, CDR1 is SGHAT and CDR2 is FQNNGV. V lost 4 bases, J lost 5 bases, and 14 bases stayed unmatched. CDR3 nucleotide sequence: TGTGCCAGCAGCTCCCTTCCCGGACTAGCGGGGGGGCCGGTTGAGACCCAGTACTTC. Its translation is CASSSLPGLAGGPVETQYF.

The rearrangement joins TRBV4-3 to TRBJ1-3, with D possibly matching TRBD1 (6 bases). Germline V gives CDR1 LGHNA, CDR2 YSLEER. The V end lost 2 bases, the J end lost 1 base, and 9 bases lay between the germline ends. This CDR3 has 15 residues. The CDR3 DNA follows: TGCGCCAGCAGCCAAACACAGGGATCTGGAAACACCATATATTTT. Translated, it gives CASSQTQGSGNTIYF.

In DNA form, the CDR3 reads TGTGCCAGCACCATTCGAAGGCACCCGAGCTCCTACGAGCAGTACTTC. Protein sequence: CASTIRRHPSSYEQYF. This rearrangement joins TRBV28 to TRBJ2-7; D gene unclear. CDR3 length: 16 amino acids. V was shortened by 7 bases and J by 0 bases, with 19 bases between the two germline ends. Germline V lookup: CDR1 MDHEN, CDR2 SYDVKM.

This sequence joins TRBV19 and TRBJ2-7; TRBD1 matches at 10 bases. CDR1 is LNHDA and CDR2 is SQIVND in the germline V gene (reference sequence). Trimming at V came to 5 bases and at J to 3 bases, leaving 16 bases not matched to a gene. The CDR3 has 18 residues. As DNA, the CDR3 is TGTGCCAGTAGTTCCCCCCGCGGGGGACAGGGGAATCTCTACGAGCAGTACTTC. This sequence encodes CASSSPRGGQGNLYEQYF.

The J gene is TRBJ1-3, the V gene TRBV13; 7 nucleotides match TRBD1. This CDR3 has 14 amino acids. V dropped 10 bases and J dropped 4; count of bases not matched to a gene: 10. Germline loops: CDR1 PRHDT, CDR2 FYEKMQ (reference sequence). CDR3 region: CATTGEAAGNTIYF. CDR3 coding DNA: TGTGCCACCACAGGGGAAGCAGCAGGAAACACCATATATTTT.

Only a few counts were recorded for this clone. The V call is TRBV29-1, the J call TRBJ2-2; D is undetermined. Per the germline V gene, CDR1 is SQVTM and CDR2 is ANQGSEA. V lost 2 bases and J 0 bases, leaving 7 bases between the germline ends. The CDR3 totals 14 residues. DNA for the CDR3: TGCAGCGTTGAACCCTCTGCGAACACCGGGGAGCTGTTTTTT. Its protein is CSVEPSANTGELFF.

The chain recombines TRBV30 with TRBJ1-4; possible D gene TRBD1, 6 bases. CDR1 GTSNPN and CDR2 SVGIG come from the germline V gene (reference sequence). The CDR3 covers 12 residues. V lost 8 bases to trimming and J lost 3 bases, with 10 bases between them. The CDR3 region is CAAGAPNEKLFF. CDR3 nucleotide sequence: TGTGCCGCAGGGGCCCCTAATGAAAAACTGTTTTTT. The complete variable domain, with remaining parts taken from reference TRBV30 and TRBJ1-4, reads SQTIHQWPATLVQPVGSPLSLECTVEGTSNPNLYWYRQAAGRGLQLLFYSVGIGQISSEVPQNLSASRPQDRQFILSSKKLLLSDSGFYLCAAGAPNEKLFFGSGTQLSVL.

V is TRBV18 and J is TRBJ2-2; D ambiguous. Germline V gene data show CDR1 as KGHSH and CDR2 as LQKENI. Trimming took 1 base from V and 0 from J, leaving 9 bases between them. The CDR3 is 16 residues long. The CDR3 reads CASSPLKGANTGELFF. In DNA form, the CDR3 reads TGTGCCAGCTCACCACTGAAGGGCGCGAACACCGGGGAGCTGTTTTTT. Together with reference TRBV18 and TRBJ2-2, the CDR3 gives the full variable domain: NAGVMQNPRHLVRRRGQEARLRCSPMKGHSHVYWYRQLPEEGLKFMVYLQKENIIDESGMPKERFSAEFPKEGPSILRIQQVVRGDSAAYFCASSPLKGANTGELFFGEGSRLTVL.

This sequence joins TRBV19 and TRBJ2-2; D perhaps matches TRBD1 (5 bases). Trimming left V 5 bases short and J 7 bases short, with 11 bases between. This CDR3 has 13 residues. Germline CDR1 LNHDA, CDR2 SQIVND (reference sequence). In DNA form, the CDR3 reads TGTGCCAGTAGTGCAGGGCCTGGCGGGGAGCTGTTTTTT. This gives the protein CASSAGPGGELFF.

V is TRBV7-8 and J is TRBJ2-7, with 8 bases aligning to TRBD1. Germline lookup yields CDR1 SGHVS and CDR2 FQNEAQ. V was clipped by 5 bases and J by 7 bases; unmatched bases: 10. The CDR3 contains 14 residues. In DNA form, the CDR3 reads TGTGCCAGCAGCGGAGGGGACAGGCCCTGGGAGCAGTACTTC. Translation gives CASSGGDRPWEQYF.

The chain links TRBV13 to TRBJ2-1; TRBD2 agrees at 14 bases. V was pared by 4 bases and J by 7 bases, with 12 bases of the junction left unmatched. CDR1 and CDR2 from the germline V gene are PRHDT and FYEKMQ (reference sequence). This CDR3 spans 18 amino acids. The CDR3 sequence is CASSSGLAGATMGNEQFF. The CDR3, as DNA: TGTGCCAGCAGCTCGGGACTAGCGGGGGCAACTATGGGGAATGAGCAGTTCTTC. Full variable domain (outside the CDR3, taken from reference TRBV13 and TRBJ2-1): AAGVIQSPRHLIKEKRETATLKCYPIPRHDTVYWYQQGPGQDPQFLISFYEKMQSDKGSIPDRFSAQQFSDYHSELNMSSLELGDSALYFCASSSGLAGATMGNEQFFGPGTRLTVL.

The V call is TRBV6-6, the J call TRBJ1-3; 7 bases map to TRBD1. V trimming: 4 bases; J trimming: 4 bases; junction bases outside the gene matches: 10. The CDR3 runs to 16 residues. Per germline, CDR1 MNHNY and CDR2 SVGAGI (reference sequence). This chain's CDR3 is CASSFETGLGGNTIYF. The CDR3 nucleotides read TGTGCCAGCAGTTTCGAGACAGGGTTAGGCGGAAACACCATATATTTT.